This T cell receptor (beta chain) is from a study of T cells in localized non-small cell lung cancer. With regard to this clone: Antigen specificity is unknown.

The CDR3 consists of 14 residues. Per the germline V gene, CDR1 is WNHNN and CDR2 is SYGVQD (reference sequence). The germline V and J ends were trimmed by 3 bases and 5 bases, with 14 bases remaining between them. Overall study results and limits: Investigators sequenced only a single tumor region, leaving heterogeneity possible. Of the top 100 tumor clones, median roughly 53 were in adjacent lung, some 30 among its top 100. Prolonged overall survival went with higher T cell density in the blood. T cell clonality was highest in uninvolved adjacent lung, above tumor.

The method was immunoSEQ multiplex PCR; TCRdb's version includes in-frame clones alone and lacks a portion of them. The table shows tens of thousands of clones, with 70% to 90% occurring only once. The chain is built from TRBV10-1 and TRBJ2-7; D ambiguous. The sequences come from peripheral blood, collected before any cancer treatment. The source of this sequence is an older female donor with stage I lung adenocarcinoma. This chain's CDR3 is CASSELPAGDEQYF. The CDR3 DNA follows: TGCGCCAGCAGTGAACTCCCGGCTGGTGACGAGCAGTACTTC.